The rows below give T cell receptor beta chains drawn from one sample of a study of blood T cells in healthy people across ages. One entry per CDR3 protein results from TCRdb running MiXCR on the 5' RACE reads. The data show 700,000 to 950,000 distinct CDR3 sequences, with roughly 41% seen just once and 20% to 25% held by the top ten. Sequenced material: blood. These receptors were collected from a woman aged 55-75 years in good health. Each CDR3 is given with its conserved first and last residue. A D gene is named only where the DNA matches it firmly. Size is stated for part of the rows, as once, few or many counts, or as a class when the clone is expanded.

size	D	V	J	CDR3	DNA
few	TRBD2	TRBV7-9	TRBJ2-7	CASSQLAGEQYF	TGTGCCAGCAGCCAACTAGCGGGGGAGCAGTACTTC
few	.	TRBV30	TRBJ2-1	CAWSQGEQFF	TGTGCCTGGAGTCAGGGTGAGCAGTTCTTC
few	.	TRBV27	TRBJ2-1	CASSLSLWQVNYNEQFF	TGTGCCAGCAGTTTATCGTTGTGGCAGGTCAACTACAATGAGCAGTTCTTC
once	TRBD1	TRBV6-2/TRBV6-3	TRBJ2-5	CASSYGTGAETQYF	TGTGCCAGCAGTTACGGCACAGGGGCAGAGACCCAGTACTTC
many	.	TRBV29-1	TRBJ2-5	CSVEDKADQETQYF	TGCAGCGTTGAAGATAAGGCGGACCAAGAGACCCAGTACTTC
.	.	TRBV6-2/TRBV6-3	TRBJ2-5	CAGSYEGTQETQYF	TGTGCCGGCAGTTACGAGGGGACCCAAGAGACCCAGTACTTC
.	TRBD2	TRBV7-2	TRBJ2-1	CARPQTGLAVNEQFF	TGTGCCAGGCCCCAGACGGGACTAGCGGTAAATGAGCAGTTCTTC
.	.	TRBV4-1	TRBJ2-5	CASSQESGTTQETQYF	TGCGCCAGCAGCCAAGAAAGTGGGACAACACAAGAGACCCAGTACTTC
.	TRBD2	TRBV20-1	TRBJ2-3	CSASLGLAGASDTQYF	TGCAGTGCTTCCCTTGGACTAGCGGGAGCATCAGATACGCAGTATTTT
many	TRBD1	TRBV13	TRBJ2-7	CASSFPGQGASEQYF	TGTGCCAGCAGCTTCCCCGGACAGGGGGCGAGTGAGCAGTACTTC
many	.	TRBV7-6	TRBJ2-7	CASSLAPGEVSYEQYF	TGTGCCAGCAGCTTAGCCCCAGGGGAGGTATCCTACGAGCAGTACTTC
.	.	TRBV18	TRBJ1-1	CASSPKEKNTEAFF	TGTGCCAGCTCACCAAAGGAGAAGAACACTGAAGCTTTCTTT
.	TRBD1	TRBV15	TRBJ1-2	CATSRRTGNYGYTF	TGTGCCACCAGCCGGCGGACAGGAAACTATGGCTACACCTTC
.	TRBD1	TRBV20-1	TRBJ2-1	CSARPGTDIYNEQFF	TGCAGTGCTAGACCCGGGACAGACATTTACAATGAGCAGTTCTTC
.	.	TRBV5-1	TRBJ2-2	CASSPPPHTGELFF	TGCGCCAGCAGCCCCCCCCCTCACACCGGGGAGCTGTTTTTT
few	TRBD2	TRBV20-1	TRBJ2-1	CSAIDSLAGVLYEQFF	TGCAGTGCTATAGATTCATTAGCGGGGGTCCTCTATGAGCAGTTCTTC
.	TRBD1	TRBV5-1	TRBJ2-1	CASSLDWTGAGNEQFF	TGCGCCAGCAGCTTGGATTGGACAGGGGCTGGCAATGAGCAGTTCTTC
.	TRBD1	TRBV2	TRBJ2-1	CASHSGGVAYNEQFF	TGTGCCAGCCATTCAGGGGGCGTTGCCTACAATGAGCAGTTCTTC
many	TRBD2	TRBV28	TRBJ2-1	CASSLETLGLRDEQFF	TGTGCCAGCAGTTTAGAGACGTTGGGACTACGCGATGAGCAGTTCTTC
many	.	TRBV4-2	TRBJ2-3	CASSERTDTQYF	TGTGCCAGCAGCGAGCGCACAGATACGCAGTATTTT
.	TRBD1	TRBV6-2/TRBV6-3	TRBJ2-7	CASSINDGRQGAEQYF	TGTGCCAGCAGTATAAACGACGGCCGACAGGGAGCCGAGCAGTACTTC
.	TRBD2	TRBV7-9	TRBJ2-1	CASSLDSGGVEQFF	TGTGCCAGCAGCTTAGATTCGGGGGGGGTTGAGCAGTTCTTC
.	TRBD1	TRBV7-2	TRBJ1-5	CASSPRDSHNQPQHF	TGTGCCAGCAGCCCCCGGGACAGCCACAATCAGCCCCAGCATTTT
many	.	TRBV4-2	TRBJ2-3	CASSQEVGAKDTQYF	TGTGCCAGCAGCCAAGAGGTGGGGGCTAAGGATACGCAGTATTTT
.	.	TRBV29-1	TRBJ1-2	CSTTAGGISNYGYTF	TGCAGCACTACTGCTGGTGGAATCTCTAACTATGGCTACACCTTC
once	.	TRBV11-2	TRBJ2-1	CASSLEWLSGGTEQFF	TGTGCCAGCAGCTTAGAATGGCTATCCGGGGGTACTGAGCAGTTCTTC
.	TRBD1	TRBV7-2	TRBJ2-1	CASSPWDRGNNEQFF	TGTGCCAGCAGCCCCTGGGACAGGGGGAACAATGAGCAGTTCTTC
.	TRBD1	TRBV7-3	TRBJ1-6	CASSPGQGSPPLHF	TGTGCCAGCAGCCCGGGACAGGGGTCTCCACCCCTCCACTTT
.	TRBD2	TRBV7-6	TRBJ2-7	CASSPTGTNSYEQYF	TGTGCCAGCAGCCCCACCGGGACTAACTCCTACGAGCAGTACTTC
few	.	TRBV7-9	TRBJ1-2	CASSSRTWHYGYTF	TGTGCCAGCAGCTCCCGGACCTGGCACTATGGCTACACCTTC
few	TRBD1	TRBV6-1	TRBJ1-1	CASSEVQGGSTEAFF	TGTGCCAGCAGTGAAGTCCAGGGGGGTAGCACTGAAGCTTTCTTT
.	TRBD1	TRBV24-1	TRBJ2-3	CATSGATGGDTQYF	TGTGCCACCAGTGGTGCGACAGGGGGAGATACGCAGTATTTT